The clone carrying this T cell receptor (beta chain) was seen more than once but under ten times. Its antigen is unknown. The data were taken from a study of post-analysis software for immune sequencing data. Study observations and caveats: Controls showed lower frequencies than patients for four to six TRBV segments, and TRBV5-6, TRBV5-1 and TRBV20-1 were among these.

The CDR3 loop spans 14 amino acids. Trimming left V 3 bases short and J 3 bases short, with 11 bases between. Germline CDR1 reads ENHRY; CDR2 reads SYGVKD. TCR beta cDNA libraries included unique molecular identifiers. TCRdb passed the PCR reads through MiXCR, listing each CDR3 protein once. The table shows 700,000 to 900,000 distinct CDR3 sequences, with more than 45% occurring only once. The material sequenced was blood. The TCR originated in a girl under 18 with multiple sclerosis. This chain joins TRBV10-3 and TRBJ1-2; D is perhaps TRBD1 (6 bases). The CDR3 sequence is CAISDQGRDYGYTF. The CDR3 DNA follows: TGTGCCATCAGTGACCAGGGGCGCGACTATGGCTACACCTTC.